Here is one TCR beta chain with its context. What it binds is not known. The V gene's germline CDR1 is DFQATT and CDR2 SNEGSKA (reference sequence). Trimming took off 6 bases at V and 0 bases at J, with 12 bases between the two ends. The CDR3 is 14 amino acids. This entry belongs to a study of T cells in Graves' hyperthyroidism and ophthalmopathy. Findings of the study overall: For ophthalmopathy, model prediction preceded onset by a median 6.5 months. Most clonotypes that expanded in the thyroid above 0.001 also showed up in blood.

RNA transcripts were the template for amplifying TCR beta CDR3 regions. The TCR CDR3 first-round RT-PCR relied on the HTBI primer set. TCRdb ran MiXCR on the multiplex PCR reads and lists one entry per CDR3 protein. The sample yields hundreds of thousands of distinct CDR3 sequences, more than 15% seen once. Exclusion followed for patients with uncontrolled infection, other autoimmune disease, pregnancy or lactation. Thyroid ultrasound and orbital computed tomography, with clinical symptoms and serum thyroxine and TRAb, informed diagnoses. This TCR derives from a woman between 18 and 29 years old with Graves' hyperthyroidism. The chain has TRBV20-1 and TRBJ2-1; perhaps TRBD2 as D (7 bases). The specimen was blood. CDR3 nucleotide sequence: TGCAGTGCCGGAAGGGGGGGCTCCTACAATGAGCAGTTCTTC. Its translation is CSAGRGGSYNEQFF.